These 24 T cell receptor beta chains were sequenced from one sample in a study of beta chain features in type 1 diabetes. Study observations and caveats: Shorter TCRB CDR3s, moderately but significantly so, were found in Type 1 diabetes patients in all four CD4+ subsets.

Sequencing targeted expressed TCRB transcripts, as all isolated RNA had been reverse transcribed. The repertoire was sequenced with immunoSEQ multiplex PCR; TCRdb's copy has only in-frame clones and lacks some. In the table there are around 150,000 clones, about 9.3% of which are singletons. Their recognized antigens are unknown. The sample was central memory CD4+ T cells from blood. The receptor source for this set is a man aged 25 to 40 with type 1 diabetes.

This clone has just a few counts. This sequence joins TRBV7-9 and TRBJ1-1; D unresolved. Germline V lookup: CDR1 SEHNR, CDR2 FQNEAQ (reference sequence). The length of the CDR3 is 14 residues. Trimming left V 0 bases short and J 6 bases short, with 11 bases between. The CDR3 is CASSLATWESEAFF. The CDR3 DNA reads TGTGCCAGCAGCTTAGCTACTTGGGAGTCTGAAGCTTTCTTT. Together with reference TRBV7-9 and TRBJ1-1, the CDR3 gives the full variable domain: DTGVSQNPRHKITKRGQNVTFRCDPISEHNRLYWYRQTLGQGPEFLTYFQNEAQLEKSRLLSDRFSAERPKGSFSTLEIQRTEQGDSAMYLCASSLATWESEAFFGQGTRLTVV.

This chain links TRBV6-5 with TRBJ1-2; no definite D call. The V and J ends lost 4 bases and 4 bases respectively, with 16 bases between them. CDR1 and CDR2 from the germline V gene are MNHEY and SVGAGI. CDR3 length: 15 residues. For the CDR3, the DNA is TGTGCCAGCAGTTCTATCGGAGACGACCTCTATGGCTACACCTTC. Its translation is CASSSIGDDLYGYTF.

In its sample, this clone was seen a few times. The rearrangement links TRBV7-2 to TRBJ2-5; possibly TRBD1 for D (5 bases). Germline V gene lookup returns CDR1 SGHTA and CDR2 FQGNSA. CDR3 length equals 14 residues. The germline V and J ends were trimmed by 5 bases and 1 base, with 11 bases remaining between them. CDR3 region: CASSPSRVQETQYF. The CDR3 DNA sequence: TGTGCCAGCAGCCCATCCAGGGTCCAAGAGACCCAGTACTTC.

This chain uses TRBV20-1 with TRBJ2-1; 7 bases are a match to TRBD1. Germline values: CDR1 DFQATT, CDR2 SNEGSKA (reference sequence). The CDR3 has 11 residues. V dropped 2 bases and J dropped 13; count of bases not matched to a gene: 5. For the CDR3, the DNA is TGCAGTGCTAGAACTCGGGACAGACAGTTCTTC. This codes for CSARTRDRQFF.

The V call is TRBV28, the J call TRBJ2-7; tentative D call: TRBD2 (5 bases). There are 13 residues in the CDR3. The V end lost 3 bases, the J end lost 6 bases, and 12 bases lay between the germline ends. From germline, CDR1 is MDHEN and CDR2 SYDVKM. The CDR3 region has the DNA TGTGCCAGCAGTTTGGGGTACGAGGGCGAGCAGTACTTC. Translated, it gives CASSLGYEGEQYF.

The chain joins TRBV12-5 to TRBJ2-7, with a possible D match to TRBD1 (6 bases). Germline V gene sequence: CDR1 LGHNT, CDR2 FRNRAP. Trimming cost V 5 bases and J 0 bases, with 8 bases left between them. The CDR3 has 13 residues. As DNA, the CDR3 is TGTGCTAGTGGTATGGACAGCTCCTACGAGCAGTACTTC. It specifies CASGMDSSYEQYF.

In DNA form, the CDR3 reads TGTGCCAGCAGCAGGACTACCGATGAGCAGTTCTTC. Translating gives CASSRTTDEQFF. The genes are TRBV11-2 and TRBJ2-1; TRBD2 is a possible D gene (6 bases). The CDR3 covers 12 residues. Trimming took off 5 bases at V and 8 bases at J, with 10 bases between the two ends. CDR1 SGHAT and CDR2 FQNNGV come from the germline V gene.

The chain joins TRBV4-2 to TRBJ2-2, with 14 bases lining up with TRBD2. This CDR3 spans 19 amino acids. The V and J ends lost 4 bases and 3 bases, in that order; junction bases with no gene match: 10. Germline V gives CDR1 LGHNA, CDR2 YNFKEQ. The CDR3 coding sequence is TGTGCCAGCAGCCCCCGGACTAGCGGGAGGTTTTTGGACACCGGGGAGCTGTTTTTT. Translation: CASSPRTSGRFLDTGELFF.

This chain connects TRBV7-2 to TRBJ2-5; 10 bases line up with TRBD1. J was trimmed by 4 bases and V by 5 bases; bases with no gene match: 4. The CDR3 contains 14 residues. The germline V gene has CDR1 SGHTA and CDR2 FQGNSA. The CDR3 nucleotides read TGTGCCAGCAGCCGACAGGGGGCCAGAGAGACCCAGTACTTC. It is translated as CASSRQGARETQYF.

The J gene is TRBJ1-1, the V gene TRBV19; 8 bases line up with TRBD1. The CDR3 spans 15 residues. J gave up 5 bases and V 3 bases, and 8 bases lay outside the gene matches. Germline CDR1 LNHDA, CDR2 SQIVND (reference sequence). The CDR3 bases are TGTGCCAGTAGTATGCAACGGACAGGGAGGACTGAAGCTTTCTTT. Its protein is CASSMQRTGRTEAFF.

The chain combines TRBV29-1 with TRBJ1-2; 9 bases line up with TRBD1. CDR3 length equals 14 residues. V dropped 6 bases and J dropped 4; count of bases not matched to a gene: 9. CDR1 SQVTM and CDR2 ANQGSEA come from the germline V gene. The CDR3 coding sequence is TGCAGCGTCCCCATCCAGACAGGGGGCTATGGCTACACCTTC. Translating gives CSVPIQTGGYGYTF.

This clone was picked up a small number of times. V usage is TRBV7-8 and J usage is TRBJ2-5; possibly TRBD1 for D (6 bases). V lost 4 bases and J 1 base, leaving 10 bases between the germline ends. Germline loops: CDR1 SGHVS, CDR2 FQNEAQ. The CDR3 is 14 amino acids. CDR3 in DNA: TGTGCCAGCAGCTCCCGACAGGTCCAAGAGACCCAGTACTTC. It specifies CASSSRQVQETQYF. The variable domain in full, with the rest retrieved from reference TRBV7-8 and TRBJ2-5, is GAGVSQSPRYKVAKRGQDVALRCDPISGHVSLFWYQQALGQGPEFLTYFQNEAQLDKSGLPSDRFFAERPEGSVSTLKIQRTQQEDSAVYLCASSSRQVQETQYFGPGTRLLVL.

CDR3 nucleotide sequence: TGTGCCAGCAGCTTAGTCCAGTCGGGTTATCAGCCCCAGCATTTT. This translates into CASSLVQSGYQPQHF. The chain carries TRBV7-2 and TRBJ1-5; D ambiguous. V lost 1 base and J lost 5, with 12 bases in between. Germline V gene data show CDR1 as SGHTA and CDR2 as FQGNSA. CDR3 length: 15 amino acids.

This clone was detected ten times or more. The chain has TRBV2 and TRBJ2-1; possibly TRBD1 for D (6 bases). V was shortened by 3 bases and J by 3 bases, with 9 bases between the two germline ends. Germline V lookup: CDR1 SNHLY, CDR2 FYNNEI. This CDR3 region has 14 residues. CDR3 DNA sequence: TGTGCCAGCAGTGAGATGACAGGCTACAATGAGCAGTTCTTC. This gives the protein CASSEMTGYNEQFF.

The gene calls are TRBV9 and TRBJ1-1; 7 nucleotides match TRBD1. CDR3 size: 14 residues. The germline V gene has CDR1 SGDLS and CDR2 YYNGEE. J lost 7 bases, V lost 3 bases, and 9 bases had no gene match. The CDR3 nucleotides are TGTGCCAGCAGCGGGGGGACAGCCGAGTTTGAAGCTTTCTTT. Translated: CASSGGTAEFEAFF. Combining the CDR3 with reference TRBV9 and TRBJ1-1 gives the whole variable domain DSGVTQTPKHLITATGQRVTLRCSPRSGDLSVYWYQQSLDQGLQFLIQYYNGEERAKGNILERFSAQQFPDLHSELNLSSLELGDSALYFCASSGGTAEFEAFFGQGTRLTVV.

J is TRBJ2-5 and V is TRBV9; TRBD1 is a possible D gene (6 bases). In germline, CDR1 is SGDLS, CDR2 YYNGEE. Trimming pared 4 bases from V and 4 bases from J, leaving 17 bases between. The CDR3 totals 15 residues. CDR3 protein: CASSSSTGSVETQYF. The CDR3 DNA reads TGTGCCAGCAGCTCGAGTACAGGGTCGGTAGAGACCCAGTACTTC.

This clone was detected only a few times. The J gene is TRBJ1-1, the V gene TRBV7-9; unclear D gene. Between the trimmed V and J ends, which lost 5 bases and 2 bases, there was a span of 12 bases. The CDR3 sequence is 14 residues long. Germline loops: CDR1 SEHNR, CDR2 FQNEAQ (reference sequence). The CDR3 region is CASSPRSSNTEAFF. The CDR3 DNA is TGTGCCAGCAGCCCCAGAAGTTCAAACACTGAAGCTTTCTTT.

V usage is TRBV7-9 and J usage is TRBJ2-7; D gene uncertain. CDR1 SEHNR and CDR2 FQNEAQ come from the germline V gene (reference sequence). Trimming left V 2 bases short and J 0 bases short, with 5 bases between. The CDR3 is 13 residues long. DNA for the CDR3: TGTGCCAGCAGCTTAACACACTCCTACGAGCAGTACTTC. Its translation is CASSLTHSYEQYF.

The J gene is TRBJ2-1, the V gene TRBV27; tentatively, D is TRBD1 (5 bases). CDR1 and CDR2 (germline): MNHEY, SMNVEV (reference sequence). This CDR3 has 12 residues. Trimming took 6 bases from V and 8 from J, leaving 11 bases between them. CDR3 in amino acids: CASSIGADEQFF. CDR3 DNA: TGTGCCAGCAGCATAGGGGCCGATGAGCAGTTCTTC.

The chain employs TRBV5-1 and TRBJ2-5; perhaps TRBD2 as D (5 bases). The germline V gene encodes CDR1 SGHRS and CDR2 YFSETQ. Trimming shortened V by 4 bases and J by 1 base, and 11 bases separated the two germline ends. CDR3 size: 14 residues. CDR3 nucleotide sequence: TGCGCCAGCAGCCCCAGCGGAGGCCAAGAGACCCAGTACTTC. Its protein product is CASSPSGGQETQYF.

V usage is TRBV5-6 and J usage is TRBJ1-1; 7 bases map to TRBD1. This CDR3 is 14 amino acids long. V shed 7 bases and J 3 bases; nucleotides not matched to a gene: 9. Looked up from germline, CDR1 is SGHDT and CDR2 is YYEEEE. CDR3 in amino acids: CASSFGQGDTEAFF. CDR3 DNA: TGTGCCAGCTCATTCGGGCAGGGGGACACTGAAGCTTTCTTT. Full variable domain (outside the CDR3, taken from reference TRBV5-6 and TRBJ1-1): DAGVTQSPTHLIKTRGQQVTLRCSPKSGHDTVSWYQQALGQGPQFIFQYYEEEERQRGNFPDRFSGHQFPNYSSELNVNALLLGDSALYLCASSFGQGDTEAFFGQGTRLTVV.

V usage is TRBV2 and J usage is TRBJ2-7; 7 bases align to TRBD1. The CDR3 has 13 residues. V shed 7 bases, J shed 3 bases, and the junction held 6 bases outside the gene matches. Germline CDR1 is SNHLY and CDR2 is FYNNEI. The CDR3 nucleotides are TGTGCCAGCAAAAGTACAGGGGACTACGAGCAGTACTTC. Its translation is CASKSTGDYEQYF.

The sample holds a few counts of this clone. The V call is TRBV20-1, the J call TRBJ1-2; maybe TRBD1 (6 bases). From germline, CDR1 is DFQATT and CDR2 SNEGSKA (reference sequence). The CDR3 has 11 amino acids. V was pared by 8 bases and J by 8 bases, with 15 bases between. Here the CDR3 DNA reads TGCAGTCTGCCGGGACACTCGGGCTACACCTTC. Residues: CSLPGHSGYTF.

The CDR3 sequence is CSVATPNSNQPQHF. As DNA, the CDR3 is TGCAGCGTTGCGACTCCTAATAGCAATCAGCCCCAGCATTTT. This chain joins TRBV29-1 and TRBJ1-5; D unclear. V was clipped by 4 bases and J by 0 bases, with 10 bases between them. CDR1 is SQVTM, CDR2 ANQGSEA, per germline. CDR3 size: 14 residues. The variable domain in full, completed from reference TRBV29-1 and TRBJ1-5, reads SAVISQKPSRDICQRGTSLTIQCQVDSQVTMMFWYRQQPGQSLTLIATANQGSEATYESGFVIDKFPISRPNLTFSTLTVSNMSPEDSSIYLCSVATPNSNQPQHFGDGTRLSIL.